This TCR beta chain was identified during a study of cytomegalovirus exposure and HLA in healthy donors. Details on this clone: Its antigen is as yet unknown.

Germline lookup yields CDR1 SEHNR and CDR2 FQNEAQ (reference sequence). The CDR3 totals 14 residues. V lost 1 base, J lost 9 bases, and 14 bases lay in between. Study results and limitations: Reportedly, diagnosis of cytomegalovirus status by the classifier showed high specificity and sensitivity.

Vbeta (60) and Jbeta (13) primers were used in the PCR. Clones were sequenced by immunoSEQ multiplex PCR, and TCRdb holds only the in-frame ones, with some missing. The table includes 170,000 or so clones, over 75% detected once. The gene calls are TRBV7-9 and TRBJ2-3; TRBD2 is a possible D gene (6 bases). The TCR sequence derives from a woman aged 50 to 60 in good health and CMV-seronegative. Sequencing input: PBMCs. The DNA of the CDR3 is TGTGCCAGCAGCTTAGGCGCTAGCGTAATGACGCAGTATTTT. Translation: CASSLGASVMTQYF.